A selection of T cell receptor beta chains follows, all from one sample in a study of T cell repertoires in cytomegalovirus infection. TCRdb reprocessed the reads via MiXCR and lists one record per CDR3 protein. The table shows 900,000 to 950,000 distinct CDR3 sequences, with about 33% occurring only once. Antigen specificity for these receptors is unknown. This sample comprised cultured CD8+ T cells from PBMCs, obtained from culture after CMV antigen stimulation. The receptor source for this set is a human donor in good health (CMV status not recorded). Some clones in this sample may be carry-over from other donors' samples. CDR3s include the opening cysteine and the closing phenylalanine or tryptophan.

v_call	j_call	cdr3_aa
TRBV19	TRBJ2-1	CASSRPLRGQRNNEQFF
TRBV7-9	TRBJ1-5	CASSRYNQPQHF
TRBV20-1	TRBJ2-2	CSARGRDTGELFF
TRBV12-3/TRBV12-4	TRBJ1-1	CASLNPVAEAFF
TRBV6-2/TRBV6-3	TRBJ1-3	CASSYSMMIDFSSGNTIYF
TRBV27	TRBJ1-6	CASSLSFDSPLHF
TRBV27	TRBJ2-2	CASSLSGSASGASTGELFF
TRBV19	TRBJ1-3	CASSIVGGPSGNTIYF
TRBV5-4	TRBJ2-5	CASSPRQVKETQYF
TRBV10-2	TRBJ1-2	CASSESSFRYGYTF
TRBV7-6	TRBJ2-7	CASSREQARDEQYF
TRBV4-1	TRBJ1-4	CASSQEGQANEKLFF
TRBV6-6	TRBJ2-5	CASSYRGGRETQYF
TRBV6-6	TRBJ2-3	CASSKSGGIGTQYF
TRBV7-9	TRBJ2-3	CASSLAGRSTDTQYF
TRBV6-5	TRBJ2-4	CASSYSNSLPNIQYF
TRBV6-1	TRBJ2-3	CASSESIAGADTQYF
TRBV7-6	TRBJ1-1	CASGTDTEAFF
TRBV20-1	TRBJ2-7	CSARDGLATYEQYF
TRBV11-1	TRBJ2-5	CASSLEGTNQETQYF
TRBV5-6	TRBJ2-5	CASSPPRAQETQYF
TRBV12-3/TRBV12-4	TRBJ1-1	CASSPEGGGEAFF
TRBV6-6	TRBJ1-3	CASSYSTLKGNTIYF
TRBV7-6	TRBJ2-2	CVSTLRAGANTGELFF
TRBV6-5	TRBJ2-5	CASSSGLGETQYF
TRBV20-1	TRBJ2-4	CSANPSRAIAKNIQYF
TRBV12-3/TRBV12-4	TRBJ2-3	CASRGTSGGGDTQYF
TRBV7-7	TRBJ2-2	CASSEGRTINTGELFF
TRBV7-6	TRBJ2-1	CASSGGGSNEQFF
TRBV7-8	TRBJ1-1	CASSSLHEVPGTEAFF
TRBV7-3	TRBJ2-5	CASSPAGQGERETQYF
TRBV29-1	TRBJ2-4	CSVLGTGNIQYF
TRBV14	TRBJ2-2	CASSLRTVHRELFF
TRBV19	TRBJ2-7	CASRSRDRPYEQYF
TRBV7-8	TRBJ2-3	CASSHRREDTQYF
TRBV6-5	TRBJ2-2	CASSYSETGVTGELFF
TRBV12-3/TRBV12-4	TRBJ2-7	CASGQGGHEQYF
TRBV6-1	TRBJ2-1	CASKPYGNEQFF
TRBV12-5	TRBJ2-5	CASGLTFRETQYF
TRBV14	TRBJ2-2	CASSQEFRGNTGELFF
TRBV6-6	TRBJ2-4	CASGEVAKNIQYF
TRBV10-3	TRBJ1-5	CAISDPGRGSNQPQHF
TRBV12-3/TRBV12-4	TRBJ1-4	CASSFRGRPNEKLFF
TRBV7-9	TRBJ2-3	CASSPGDLNRDTQYF
TRBV7-6	TRBJ1-2	CASSPGGPLYGYTF
TRBV28	TRBJ2-1	CASSCGGPSYNEQFF
TRBV7-3	TRBJ2-2	CASTASGTGELFF
TRBV2	TRBJ2-7	CASSEYRRYEQYF
TRBV7-8	TRBJ2-1	CASSLAGLAGFNEQFF
TRBV7-9	TRBJ2-5	CASSLPGHRETQYF
TRBV7-3	TRBJ2-1	CASSLSLAGGPLNEQFF
TRBV7-9	TRBJ2-4	CASSFPGLDIQYF
TRBV19	TRBJ1-1	CASSMRRKNTEAFF
TRBV12-3/TRBV12-4	TRBJ2-1	CASSLSLLPNEQFF
TRBV6-2/TRBV6-3	TRBJ2-1	CASSQSGGAANEQFF
TRBV27	TRBJ2-4	CASEGSQNIQYF